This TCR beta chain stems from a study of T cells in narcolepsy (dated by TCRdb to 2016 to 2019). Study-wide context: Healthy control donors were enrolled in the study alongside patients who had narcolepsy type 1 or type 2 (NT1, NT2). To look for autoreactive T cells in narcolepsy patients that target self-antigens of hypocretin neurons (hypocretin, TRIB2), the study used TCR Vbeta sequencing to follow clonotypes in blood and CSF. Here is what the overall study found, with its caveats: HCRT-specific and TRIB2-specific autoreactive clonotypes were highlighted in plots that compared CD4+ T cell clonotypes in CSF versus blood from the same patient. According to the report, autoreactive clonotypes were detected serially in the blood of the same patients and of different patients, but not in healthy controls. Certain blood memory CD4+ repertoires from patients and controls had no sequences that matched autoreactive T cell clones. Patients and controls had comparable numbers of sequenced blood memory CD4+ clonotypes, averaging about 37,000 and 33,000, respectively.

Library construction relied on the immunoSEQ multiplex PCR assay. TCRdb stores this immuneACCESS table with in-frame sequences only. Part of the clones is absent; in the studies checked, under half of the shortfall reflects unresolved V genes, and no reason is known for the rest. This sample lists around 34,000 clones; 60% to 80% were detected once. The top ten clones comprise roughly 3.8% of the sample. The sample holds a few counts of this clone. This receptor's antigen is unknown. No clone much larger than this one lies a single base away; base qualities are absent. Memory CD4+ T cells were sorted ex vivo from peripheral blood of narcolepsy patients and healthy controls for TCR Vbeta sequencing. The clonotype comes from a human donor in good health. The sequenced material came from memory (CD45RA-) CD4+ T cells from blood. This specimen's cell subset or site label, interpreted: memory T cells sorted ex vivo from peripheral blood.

The DNA reads TGTGCCAGCAGAAGCACAGGGGGCCGGACTGAAGCTTTCTTT. Its translation reads: CASRSTGGRTEAFF. The sequence is built from TRBV6-1 and TRBJ1-1; the central 9 bases match TRBD1. For this chain, trimming is 6 bases at the V end and 5 bases at the J end, and the number of junction bases without a gene match is 7. Via the germline V gene, CDR1 is MNHNS and CDR2 SASEGT. Inclusive of the bounding cysteine and phenylalanine, the CDR3 is 14 residues long. Solely the CDR3 DNA is kept, with 42 bases framed from the first base.